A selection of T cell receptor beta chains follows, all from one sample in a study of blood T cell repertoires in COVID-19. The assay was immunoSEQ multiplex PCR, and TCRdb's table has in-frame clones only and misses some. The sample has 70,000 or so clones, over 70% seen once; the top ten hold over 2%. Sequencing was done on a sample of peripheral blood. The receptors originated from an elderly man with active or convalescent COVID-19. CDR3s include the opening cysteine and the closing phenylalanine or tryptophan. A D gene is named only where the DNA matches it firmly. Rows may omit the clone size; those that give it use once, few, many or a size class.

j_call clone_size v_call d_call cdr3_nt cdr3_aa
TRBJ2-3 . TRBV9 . TGTGCCAGCAGCGTAACAGTCCCAGATACGCAGTATTTT CASSVTVPDTQYF
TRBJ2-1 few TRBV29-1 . TGCAGCGCGTCCGGGAGATACAACAATGAGCAGTTCTTC CSASGRYNNEQFF
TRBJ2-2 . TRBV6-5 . TGTGCCAGCAGTTACTCGATTAGTGGGGAGCTGTTTTTT CASSYSISGELFF
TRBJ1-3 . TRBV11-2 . TGTGCCAGCAGCCGACGGGGCTCTGGAAACACCATATATTTT CASSRRGSGNTIYF
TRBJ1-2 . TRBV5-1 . TGCGCCAGCAGCCGGGAGGTAGGGGCTAGGTATGGCTACACCTTC CASSREVGARYGYTF
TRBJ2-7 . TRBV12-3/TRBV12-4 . TGTGCCAGCAGTACCTTACTAGATTACGAGCAGTACTTC CASSTLLDYEQYF
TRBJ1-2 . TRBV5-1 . TGCGCCAGCAGCGCATCCGGGACACCGGTTTATGGCTACACCTTC CASSASGTPVYGYTF
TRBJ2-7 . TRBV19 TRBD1 TGTGCCAGTAGTTCCCGGGACAGGGGGCGTACCTACGAGCAGTACTTC CASSSRDRGRTYEQYF
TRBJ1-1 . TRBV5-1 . TGCGCCAGCAGCTTGGGTAGTCGGGTGAACACTGAAGCTTTCTTT CASSLGSRVNTEAFF
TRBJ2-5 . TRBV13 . TGTGCCAGCAGCCTCCGGACAGGGAGGGATGGAGAGACCCAGTACTTC CASSLRTGRDGETQYF
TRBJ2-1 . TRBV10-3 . TGTGCCATCAGTGTTCGTCAGGGTAGGGATGAGCAGTTCTTC CAISVRQGRDEQFF
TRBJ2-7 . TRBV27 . TGTGCCAGCAGTTTACACAGCTTGAACAGGGAGCAGTACTTC CASSLHSLNREQYF
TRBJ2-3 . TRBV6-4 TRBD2 TGTGCCAGCAGTGACCCCGGACTAGCACAAGATACGCAGTATTTT CASSDPGLAQDTQYF
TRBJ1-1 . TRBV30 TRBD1 TGTGCCTGGCAAAGGACAGGGAAGACTGAAGCTTTCTTT CAWQRTGKTEAFF
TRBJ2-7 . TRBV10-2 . TGCGCCAGCAGGGACCTATTCGGGAGTGAGGGCGAGCAGTACTTC CASRDLFGSEGEQYF
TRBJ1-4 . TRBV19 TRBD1 TGTGCCAGTAGTGTCTCCGGGACAGGGATGGGAAAACTGTTTTTT CASSVSGTGMGKLFF
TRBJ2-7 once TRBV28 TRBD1 TGTGCCAGCAGCGAACCGGGACAGGGTGTTTACGAGCAGTACTTC CASSEPGQGVYEQYF
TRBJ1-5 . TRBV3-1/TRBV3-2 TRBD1 TGTGCCAGCAGCCCCAAACAGGGGATTCAGCCCCAGCATTTT CASSPKQGIQPQHF
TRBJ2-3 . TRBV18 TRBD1 TGTGCCAGCTCAGTCCGGGACAGGGGCACAGATACGCAGTATTTT CASSVRDRGTDTQYF
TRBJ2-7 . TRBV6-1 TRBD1 TGTGCCAGCAGTGAGGAGGACAGGGACCACGAGCAGTACTTC CASSEEDRDHEQYF
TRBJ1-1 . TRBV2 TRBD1 TGTGCCAGCAGTGAGGGACAGGGGTCGCGGTCATCCCTCTTT CASSEGQGSRSSLF
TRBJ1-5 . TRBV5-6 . TGTGCCAGCAGCTTGAGGTTCGGGAGGGATCAGCCCCAGCATTTT CASSLRFGRDQPQHF
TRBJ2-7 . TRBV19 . TGTGCCAGTAGTACGTCCGGGCCTCGGGGGAGCGAGCAGTACTTC CASSTSGPRGSEQYF
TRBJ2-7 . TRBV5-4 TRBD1 TGTGCCAGCAGCTCAACCGACAGGGGAGATGGTTACGAGCAGTACTTC CASSSTDRGDGYEQYF
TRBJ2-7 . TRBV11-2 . TGTGCCAGCAGCTTATTTGGGGGCCCCTACGAGCAGTACTTC CASSLFGGPYEQYF
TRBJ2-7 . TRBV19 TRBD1 TGTGCCAGTAGAAAGGGGACAGGGGGTTCCTACGAGCAGTACTTC CASRKGTGGSYEQYF
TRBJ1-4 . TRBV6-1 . TGTGCCAGCAGTGAAAGGGGAAGGAATGAAAAACTGTTTTTT CASSERGRNEKLFF
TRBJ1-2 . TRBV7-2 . TGTGCCAGCAGCTTAGCGAGGCGGGGGGACTATGGCTACACCTTC CASSLARRGDYGYTF
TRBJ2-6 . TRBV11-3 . TGTGCCAGCAGCTTAGACCGTAACGTCCTGACTTTC CASSLDRNVLTF
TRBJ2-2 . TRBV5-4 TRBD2 TGTGCCAGCAGCTCCCAGAGTGGCGGGAGTGCCACCGGGGAGCTGTTTTTT CASSSQSGGSATGELFF
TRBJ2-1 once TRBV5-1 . TGCGCCAGCAGCTTATTAGCGGATAACAATGAGCAGTTCTTC CASSLLADNNEQFF
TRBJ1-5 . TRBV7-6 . TGTGCCAGCAGCTCCCGGTCTTATCAGCCCCAGCATTTT CASSSRSYQPQHF
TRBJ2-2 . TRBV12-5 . TGTGCTAGTGGTTTGCAGGACAGTTCCGGGGAGCTGTTTTTT CASGLQDSSGELFF
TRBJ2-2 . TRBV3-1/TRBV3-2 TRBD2 TGTGCCAGCAGCCTCGGACTAGCCGGTAACACCGGGGAGCTGTTTTTT CASSLGLAGNTGELFF
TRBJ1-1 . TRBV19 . TGTGCCAGTAGTATTAGTTCTCAGAGGGTCACTGAAGCTTTCTTT CASSISSQRVTEAFF
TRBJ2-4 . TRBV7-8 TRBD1 TGTGCCAGCAGCCTCGACAGGGGGGTGAACATTCAGTACTTC CASSLDRGVNIQYF
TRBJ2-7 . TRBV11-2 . TGTGCCAGCAGCCCTAGCCGAGGGGGGGGTACGGAGCAGTACTTC CASSPSRGGGTEQYF
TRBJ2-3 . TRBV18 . TGTGCCAGCTCCCCAGGCCCCCTTTTTGCGGGGCCGAGCACAGATACGCAGTATTTT CASSPGPLFAGPSTDTQYF
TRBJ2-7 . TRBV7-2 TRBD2 TGTGCCAGCAGCTTAGTGGCTAGCGGGAGGGCGGGAGAGCAGTACTTC CASSLVASGRAGEQYF
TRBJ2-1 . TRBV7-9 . TGTGCCAGCAGCTTAGAGAGGGTTGATGAGCAGTTCTTC CASSLERVDEQFF
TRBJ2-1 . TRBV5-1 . TGCGCCAGCAGCTTGGAGAGGCCCCCGGGGTTCTTC CASSLERPPGFF
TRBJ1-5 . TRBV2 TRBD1 TGTGCCAGCAGTGCGGGACAGGGGAATAGCAATCAGCCCCAGCATTTT CASSAGQGNSNQPQHF
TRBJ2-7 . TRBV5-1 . TGCGCCAGCAGCTATCAACAGGGCGAGCAGTACTTC CASSYQQGEQYF